These 6 T cell receptor beta chains were all obtained from the same sample, sequenced in a study of CD8+CD57+ T cells in acquired aplastic anemia. Patients sequenced had flow cytometry evidence of CD8+CD57+ cell expansion. Genomic DNA provided the template from which TCR beta VDJ and CDR3 profiles were obtained. Via MiXCR, TCRdb re-called the reads, giving one row per CDR3 protein. Of around 180,000 distinct CDR3 sequences in the sample, 48% were seen once. The source material was sorted CD4+, CD8+, or CD8+CD57+ T cells (not recorded which) from PBMCs. The receptors derive from a human donor with aplastic anemia.

The CDR3 DNA reads TGTGCCAGCAGCAAACGGTACGGGACTAGCGGGAGCTACGAGCAGTACTTC. It yields the protein CASSKRYGTSGSYEQYF. The chain employs TRBV11-2 and TRBJ2-7; 14 bases line up with TRBD2. The junction had 9 bases not matched to a gene; V was cut back by 5 bases and J by 3 bases. Germline V gene sequence: CDR1 SGHAT, CDR2 FQNNGV. The CDR3 totals 17 residues.

The chain links TRBV6-5 to TRBJ2-7, with 10 bases matching TRBD1. Unmatched junction bases numbered 5, after V lost 0 bases and J lost 3 bases. Per the germline V gene, CDR1 is MNHEY and CDR2 is SVGAGI. This CDR3 has 16 amino acids. The CDR3 loop is CASSYSYGDRGYEQYF. Here the CDR3 DNA reads TGTGCCAGCAGTTACTCTTATGGGGACAGGGGCTACGAGCAGTACTTC.

The chain uses TRBV11-1 and TRBJ1-6, with TRBD1 as a possible D gene (6 bases). There are 12 residues in the CDR3. V dropped 6 bases and J dropped 16 bases, with 16 bases sitting between them. CDR1 is SGHAT, CDR2 FQDESV, per germline (reference sequence). The CDR3 spells CASSPGGQSLHF. The CDR3 DNA reads as TGTGCCAGCAGTCCTGGGGGCCAATCTCTCCACTTT.

Only a few counts were recorded for this clonotype. The rearrangement joins TRBV7-2 to TRBJ1-4, with D perhaps matching TRBD1 (5 bases). This CDR3 is 12 amino acids long. With 10 bases removed from V and 4 bases from J, the gap between germline ends came to 10 bases. Germline V gives CDR1 SGHTA, CDR2 FQGNSA. The CDR3 here is CATGTGNEKLFF. CDR3 nucleotides: TGTGCCACTGGGACGGGTAATGAAAAACTGTTTTTT.

This clonotype was seen at least ten times. The V and J genes are TRBV15 and TRBJ2-7, with TRBD2 matching 11 bases. Germline CDR1 is LNHNV and CDR2 is YYDKDF (reference sequence). The CDR3 sequence is 16 residues long. With 3 bases clipped from V and 5 bases from J, the junction kept 9 bases outside the gene matches. CDR3 DNA sequence: TGTGCCACCAGCAGGCCTCGACTAGCGGGATCTCACGAGCAGTACTTC. The encoded protein is CATSRPRLAGSHEQYF.

At least ten counts were recorded for this clonotype. The CDR3 protein is CASSPRLALTDTQYF. CDR3 DNA: TGTGCCAGTAGTCCCCGACTAGCGCTCACAGATACGCAGTATTTT. The gene calls are TRBV19 and TRBJ2-3; 8 nucleotides agree with TRBD2. After removal of 5 bases from V and 2 bases from J, the junction contained 6 bases not matched to a gene. Germline V gene sequence: CDR1 LNHDA, CDR2 SQIVND (reference sequence). There are 15 residues in the CDR3. The complete variable domain, with remaining parts taken from reference TRBV19 and TRBJ2-3, reads DGGITQSPKYLFRKEGQNVTLSCEQNLNHDAMYWYRQDPGQGLRLIYYSQIVNDFQKGDIAEGYSVSREKKESFPLTVTSAQKNPTAFYLCASSPRLALTDTQYFGPGTRLTVL.